This note documents a single T cell receptor (beta chain) sequence. This record comes from a study of blood T cell repertoires in COVID-19. The V segment lost 5 bases and the J segment 5 bases; nucleotides outside the gene matches: 7. This CDR3 contains 15 residues. The V gene's germline CDR1 is SGHDT and CDR2 YYEEEE. Produced via immunoSEQ multiplex PCR; TCRdb's table is partial and in-frame only. Among 150,000 to 200,000 clones listed, approximately 86% were seen once. The rearrangement uses TRBV5-6 and TRBJ2-1; 10 nucleotides agree with TRBD2. What was sequenced was peripheral blood. The source of this sequence is a woman of 80 years or more in a cohort sampled during active or convalescent COVID-19. The CDR3 region is CASSIIAGGNNEQFF. CDR3 in DNA: TGTGCCAGCAGTATCATAGCGGGAGGTAACAATGAGCAGTTCTTC.